The 15 T cell receptor beta chains in this list originate from one sample, sequenced in a study of T-cell memory formation after mild COVID-19. TCRdb analysed the 5' RACE reads with MiXCR anew, one entry per CDR3 protein. The sample carries around 340,000 distinct CDR3 sequences, 10% to 15% recorded once. Sequenced material: PBMCs or a T cell subset sorted from them (not recorded which). All receptors come from a man aged 18 to 29 who had mild COVID-19 (a few samples of this study predate the infection). Cell type and time point are not known.

This chain joins TRBV19 and TRBJ1-6; tentatively, D is TRBD1 (6 bases). Deletions cut 7 bases from V and 7 bases from J, with 17 bases between. This CDR3 has 15 amino acids. The germline V gene has CDR1 LNHDA and CDR2 SQIVND (reference sequence). CDR3 DNA: TGTGCCAGTACCCCTGGACAGTCTACGAATTCACCCCTCCACTTT. Amino acids: CASTPGQSTNSPLHF.

The chain uses TRBV6-2 or TRBV6-3 and TRBJ2-7; D might be TRBD1 or TRBD2, each matching 5 bases. V gave up 10 bases and J gave up 1 base, with 17 bases separating them. The germline V gene encodes CDR1 MNHEY and CDR2 SVGEGT. CDR3 length: 14 residues. The CDR3 DNA sequence: TGTGCCACCTCCGGGACCCGACGTTCCTACGAGCAGTACGTC. Its protein product is CATSGTRRSYEQYV.

This sequence joins TRBV6-6 and TRBJ1-3; D gene ambiguous. This CDR3 has 15 residues. V was shortened by 0 bases and J by 0 bases, with 6 bases between the two germline ends. Germline V gives CDR1 MNHNY, CDR2 SVGAGI (reference sequence). The CDR3 region has the DNA TGTGCCAGCAGTTACTCGACCCACTCTGGAAACACCATATATTTT. It codes for CASSYSTHSGNTIYF.

The V gene is TRBV4-1, the J gene TRBJ2-2; 9 positions agree with TRBD2. CDR3 length: 16 residues. The germline V gene encodes CDR1 MGHRA and CDR2 YSYEKL. J lost 4 bases, V lost 5 bases, and 8 bases had no gene match. The CDR3 coding sequence is TGCGCCAGCAGCGACCAAGGGACTAGCAGCACCGGGGAGCTGTTTTTT. Translated, it gives CASSDQGTSSTGELFF.

Many counts were recorded for this clonotype. This chain connects TRBV5-5 to TRBJ2-1, with TRBD2 as a possible D gene (6 bases). From germline, CDR1 is SGHKS and CDR2 YYEKEE (reference sequence). The V gene lost 5 bases and the J gene lost 0 bases, with 12 bases spanning the gap. The CDR3 covers 15 residues. The CDR3 is CASRRLDGSYNEQFF. For the CDR3, the DNA is TGTGCCAGCAGGCGACTAGACGGCTCCTACAATGAGCAGTTCTTC.

The chain uses TRBV14 and TRBJ2-3; D is ambiguous. From germline, CDR1 is SGHDN and CDR2 FVKESK. The ends were cut back, 4 bases at V and 5 bases at J, with 10 bases in the middle. CDR3 size: 13 residues. CDR3 region: CASSRYSIDTQYF. DNA of the CDR3: TGTGCCAGCAGCCGATACTCTATAGATACGCAGTATTTT.

The chain couples TRBV5-1 to TRBJ1-2; perhaps TRBD1 as D (5 bases). The V gene's germline CDR1 is SGHRS and CDR2 YFSETQ. The length of the CDR3 is 15 residues. V was shortened by 0 bases and J by 8 bases, with 17 bases between the two germline ends. This CDR3 reads CASSLGQGTRRGYTF. CDR3 bases: TGCGCCAGCAGCTTGGGTCAGGGAACCAGGCGGGGCTACACCTTC. Drawing the rest from reference TRBV5-1 and TRBJ1-2, the complete variable domain is KAGVTQTPRYLIKTRGQQVTLSCSPISGHRSVSWYQQTPGQGLQFLFEYFSETQRNKGNFPGRFSGRQFSNSRSEMNVSTLELGDSALYLCASSLGQGTRRGYTFGSGTRLTVV.

J is TRBJ2-5 and V is TRBV28; a weak D match, TRBD2 (5 bases). From germline, CDR1 is MDHEN and CDR2 SYDVKM. The V gene lost 3 bases and the J gene lost 2 bases, with 19 bases spanning the gap. The CDR3 loop spans 17 amino acids. The CDR3 DNA follows: TGTGCCAGCAGTTTCAAGTGGAGGAGCAGACCGCAAGAGACCCAGTACTTC. It codes for CASSFKWRSRPQETQYF.

The chain combines TRBV19 with TRBJ1-2; 7 positions agree with TRBD1. From germline, CDR1 is LNHDA and CDR2 SQIVND (reference sequence). With V trimmed by 6 bases and J by 5 bases, 12 bases remained unmatched. The CDR3 is 15 residues long. The CDR3 DNA reads as TGTGCCAGTAGCCTAACAGGGGTTTTTCGTTATGGCTACACCTTC. Protein product: CASSLTGVFRYGYTF.

This clonotype was observed a few times. The CDR3: CASSRPGSNQPQHF. The CDR3 DNA is TGTGCCAGCAGCCGTCCTGGGAGCAATCAGCCCCAGCATTTT. The genes are TRBV7-9 and TRBJ1-5; the D is unclear. This CDR3 region has 14 residues. V gave up 5 bases and J gave up 1 base, with 9 bases separating them. Germline CDR1 is SEHNR and CDR2 is FQNEAQ (reference sequence).

The chain links TRBV10-3 to TRBJ2-6, with TRBD1 identical over 9 bases. V shed 6 bases, J shed 3 bases, and the junction held 6 bases outside the gene matches. The CDR3 totals 16 residues. The germline V gene encodes CDR1 ENHRY and CDR2 SYGVKD. The CDR3: CAISGTGQGGANVLTF. CDR3 bases: TGTGCCATCAGCGGGACAGGGCAAGGTGGGGCCAACGTCCTGACTTTC.

The chain combines TRBV20-1 with TRBJ1-5, with D possibly being TRBD1 (6 bases). The V gene's germline CDR1 is DFQATT and CDR2 SNEGSKA (reference sequence). The CDR3 extends over 14 amino acids. V was cut by 1 base and J by 5 bases, with 12 bases left in between. The CDR3 DNA reads as TGCAGTGCTAGAGGCGGGGGGGCGCATCAGCCCCAGCATTTT. Translation: CSARGGGAHQPQHF.

The chain is built from TRBV12-3 or TRBV12-4 and TRBJ1-1; D remains unclear. The V and J ends lost 4 bases and 3 bases respectively, with 15 bases between them. This CDR3 comprises 15 residues. CDR3 sequence: CASSSQARRDTEAFF. CDR3 bases: TGTGCCAGCAGTTCTCAGGCGCGTCGGGACACTGAAGCTTTCTTT.

This clonotype was observed a handful of times. The rearrangement links TRBV5-1 to TRBJ1-4; possibly TRBD1 for D (6 bases). V was shortened by 3 bases and J by 3 bases, with 15 bases between the two germline ends. Germline CDR1 is SGHRS and CDR2 is YFSETQ. The CDR3 runs to 16 residues. CDR3 DNA: TGCGCCAGCAGCTCACGAGGACAGCCAGCTAATGAAAAACTGTTTTTT. This codes for CASSSRGQPANEKLFF.

This clonotype has more than one count but fewer than ten. The chain couples TRBV20-1 to TRBJ1-5; D ambiguous. The V gene lost 2 bases and the J gene lost 7 bases, with 9 bases spanning the gap. The CDR3 contains 12 residues. Germline V lookup: CDR1 DFQATT, CDR2 SNEGSKA (reference sequence). The CDR3 coding sequence is TGCAGTGCTAGAATGGATCAACAGCCCCAGCATTTT. Its translation: CSARMDQQPQHF.